What follows is one T cell receptor beta chain and its context. In this sample, this clonotype turned up a few times. The clone's antigen remains unknown. One base away there is no much larger clone; base qualities are not given. Set within a cohort of healthcare workers in London, UK, this nested case-control study involved weekly PCR testing of nasopharyngeal swabs along with blood sampling. Healthcare workers were recruited between 23 and 31 March 2020, during the week of the UK lockdown, and were followed weekly for up to about 15 weeks. The sample originates from a study of early T cells in non-severe SARS-CoV-2 infection (dated by TCRdb to the early 2020s). Concerning the study at large: Because TCR sequencing was done on bulk RNA from unsorted whole blood, the alpha and beta chains could not be paired. Results the study describes overall, beyond this receptor: VDJdb matching was skewed toward anti-spike CD8 responses and likely underestimated virus-specific expansions, missing private and CD4 specificities.

V is shortened by 3 bases, J by 4 bases, and the region joining them spans 13 bases. The CDR3, from cysteine to phenylalanine, totals 14 residues. The only DNA kept is the CDR3, 42 bases in frame from the first base. The method behind the library was 5' RACE. Sequencing used a NextSeq 500. In the TCR library protocol, unique molecular identifiers were attached to individual cDNA molecules to correct for PCR bias and sequencing error. TCR alpha and beta chains were both sequenced, and the abundances of alpha and beta sequences in each sample were closely correlated with each other. The published analysis was carried out like this. Decombinator V4 was used to perform V gene, J gene and CDR3 annotation of TCR sequences. Expanded TCRs were defined as changing significantly between any two time points under a Poisson model with p below 0.0001. TCR abundances were normalised to the total number of TCRs sequenced in each sample and reported as counts per million. TRAV1-2 paired with TRAJ12, TRAJ20 or TRAJ33 defined MAIT TCRs, while TRAV10 paired with TRAJ18 defined iNKT TCRs. VDJdb, accessed on 1 November 2021, was searched for TCRs annotated for CMV, EBV and SARS-CoV-2, and TCRs annotated for more than one antigen were excluded. TCRdb reran the public reads through fastp at Q25 and MiXCR, keeping productive beta chains. For every CDR3 protein sequence, its rows merge into one entry that carries the most common genes and DNA. TCRdb's processing, not the authors' own work, is the source of the V and J calls. The sample table shows approximately 27,000 distinct CDR3 sequences, and about 6% are seen once. In total, the top ten clones hold approximately 5.6% of the sample.

The receptor was isolated from an adult who was a healthcare worker with PCR-confirmed SARS-CoV-2 infection or an uninfected control (not recorded which). The specimen sequenced was whole blood. This sequence uses TRBV12-3 or TRBV12-4 and TRBJ2-7, with the D gene uncertain. In nucleotides, the sequence is TGTGCCAGCAGTTTCTCGGACGCGACTTACGAGCAGTACTTC. Translated, it gives CASSFSDATYEQYF.